This entry is about one TCR beta chain. V shed 4 bases and J 2 bases; nucleotides not matched to a gene: 9. Germline lookup yields CDR1 SGHVS and CDR2 FNYEAQ. The CDR3 runs to 16 residues. The PCR used 60 V beta and 13 J beta primers. Assay used: immunoSEQ multiplex PCR; TCRdb lists only in-frame clones, some missing. This table has a few thousand clones, approximately 85% appearing once. The time point was: after dendritic cell vaccination, including at tumor progression/relapse. Dendritic cells derived from monocytes and pulsed with autologous tumor lysate formed the vaccine. All glioblastoma patients lacked an isocitrate dehydrogenase mutation. Over 20% tumor content was confirmed by H&E before DNA isolation. The data stem from a study of glioma-infiltrating T cells after dendritic cell vaccination.

The sequenced sample was tumor tissue, obtained after dendritic cell vaccination. This chain links TRBV7-6 with TRBJ2-5, with 8 bases matching TRBD2. The receptor comes from a human donor with glioblastoma. This CDR3 is CASSSNPGTRQETQYF. CDR3 DNA: TGTGCCAGCAGCTCCAACCCCGGGACTAGACAAGAGACCCAGTACTTC.